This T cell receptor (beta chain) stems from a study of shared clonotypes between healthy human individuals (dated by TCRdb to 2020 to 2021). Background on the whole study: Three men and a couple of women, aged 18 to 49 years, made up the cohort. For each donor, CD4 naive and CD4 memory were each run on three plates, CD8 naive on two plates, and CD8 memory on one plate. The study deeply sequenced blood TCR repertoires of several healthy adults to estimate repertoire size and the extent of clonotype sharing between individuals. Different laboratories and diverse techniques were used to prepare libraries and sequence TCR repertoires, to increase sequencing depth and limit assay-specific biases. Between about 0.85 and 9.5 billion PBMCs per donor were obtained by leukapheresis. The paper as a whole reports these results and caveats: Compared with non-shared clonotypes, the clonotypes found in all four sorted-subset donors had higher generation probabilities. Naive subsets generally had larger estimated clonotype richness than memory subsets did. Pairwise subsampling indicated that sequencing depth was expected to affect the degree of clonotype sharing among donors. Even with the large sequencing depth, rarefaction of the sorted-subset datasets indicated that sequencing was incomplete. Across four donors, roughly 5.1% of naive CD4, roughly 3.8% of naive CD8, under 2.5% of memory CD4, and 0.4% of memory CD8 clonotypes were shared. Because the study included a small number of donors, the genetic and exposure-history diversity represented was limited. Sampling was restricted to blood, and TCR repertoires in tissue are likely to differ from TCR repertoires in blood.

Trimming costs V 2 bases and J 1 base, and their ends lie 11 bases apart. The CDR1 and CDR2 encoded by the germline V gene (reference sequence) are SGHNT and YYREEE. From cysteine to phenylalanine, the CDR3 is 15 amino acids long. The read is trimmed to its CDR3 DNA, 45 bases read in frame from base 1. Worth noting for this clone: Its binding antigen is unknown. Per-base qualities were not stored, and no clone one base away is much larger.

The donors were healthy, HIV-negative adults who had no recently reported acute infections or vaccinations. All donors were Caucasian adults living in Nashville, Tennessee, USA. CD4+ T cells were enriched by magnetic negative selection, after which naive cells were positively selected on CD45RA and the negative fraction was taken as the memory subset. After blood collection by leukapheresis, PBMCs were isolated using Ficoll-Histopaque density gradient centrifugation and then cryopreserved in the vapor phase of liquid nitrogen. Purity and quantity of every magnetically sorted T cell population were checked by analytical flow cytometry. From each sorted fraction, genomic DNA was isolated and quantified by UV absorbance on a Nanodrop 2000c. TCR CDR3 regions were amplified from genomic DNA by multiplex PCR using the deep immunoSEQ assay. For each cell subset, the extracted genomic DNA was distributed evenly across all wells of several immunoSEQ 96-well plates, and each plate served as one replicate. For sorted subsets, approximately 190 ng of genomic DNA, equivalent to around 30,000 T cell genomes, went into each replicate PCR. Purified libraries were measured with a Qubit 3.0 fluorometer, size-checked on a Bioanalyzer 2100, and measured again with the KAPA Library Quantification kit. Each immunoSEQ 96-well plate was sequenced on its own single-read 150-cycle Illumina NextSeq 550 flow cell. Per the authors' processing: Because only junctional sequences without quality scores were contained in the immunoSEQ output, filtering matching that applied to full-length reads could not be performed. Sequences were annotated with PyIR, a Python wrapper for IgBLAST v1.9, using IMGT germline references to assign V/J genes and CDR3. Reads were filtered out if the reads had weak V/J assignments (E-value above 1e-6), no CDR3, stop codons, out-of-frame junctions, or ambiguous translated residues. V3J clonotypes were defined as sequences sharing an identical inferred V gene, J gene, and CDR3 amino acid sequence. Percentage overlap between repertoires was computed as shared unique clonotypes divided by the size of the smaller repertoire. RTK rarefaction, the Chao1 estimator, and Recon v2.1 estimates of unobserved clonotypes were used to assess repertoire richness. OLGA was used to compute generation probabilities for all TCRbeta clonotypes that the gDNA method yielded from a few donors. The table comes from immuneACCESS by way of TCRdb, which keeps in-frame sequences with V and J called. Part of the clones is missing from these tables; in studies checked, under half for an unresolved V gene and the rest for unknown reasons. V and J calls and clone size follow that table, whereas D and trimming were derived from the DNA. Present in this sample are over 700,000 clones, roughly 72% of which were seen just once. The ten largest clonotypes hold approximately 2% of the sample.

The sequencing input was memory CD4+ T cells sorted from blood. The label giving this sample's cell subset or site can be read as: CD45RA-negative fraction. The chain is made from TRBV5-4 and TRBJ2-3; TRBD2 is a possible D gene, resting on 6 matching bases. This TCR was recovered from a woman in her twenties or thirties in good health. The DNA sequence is TGTGCCAGCAGCTTACCGGGAGCGGGCACAGATACGCAGTATTTT. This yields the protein CASSLPGAGTDTQYF.